Listed here is a single T cell receptor beta chain. Which antigen it targets is not known. No base qualities exist here, and no much larger clone lies one base off it. TCR CDR3 regions were amplified from genomic DNA by multiplex PCR using the deep immunoSEQ assay. Extracted genomic DNA from each cell subset was spread evenly across all wells of several immunoSEQ 96-well plates, with each plate serving as a replicate. For sorted subsets, each replicate PCR was loaded with roughly 0.2 ug genomic DNA, equivalent to about 30,000 T cell genomes. Purified libraries were quantified with a Qubit 3.0 fluorometer, sized on a Bioanalyzer 2100, and re-quantified with the KAPA Library Quantification kit. Every immunoSEQ 96-well plate was sequenced on a separate single-read 150-cycle Illumina NextSeq 550 flow cell. Per the authors' processing: The immunoSEQ output contained only junctional sequences without quality scores, so filtering could not match that applied to full-length reads. To assign V/J genes and CDR3, sequences were annotated using PyIR, a Python wrapper for IgBLAST v1.9, with IMGT germline references. Reads were removed for weak V/J assignments (E-value above 1e-6), missing CDR3, stop codons, out-of-frame junctions, or ambiguous translated residues. V3J clonotypes were defined as sequences sharing the same inferred V gene, J gene, and CDR3 amino acid sequence. Percentage overlap between repertoires was calculated by dividing the number of shared unique clonotypes by the size of the smaller repertoire. Repertoire richness was assessed with RTK rarefaction, the Chao1 estimator, and Recon v2.1 estimates of unobserved clonotypes. Generation probabilities for all TCRbeta clonotypes obtained by the gDNA method from several donors were computed using OLGA. As stored in TCRdb, this immuneACCESS dataset retains in-frame rearrangements with V and J assigned. A fraction of the clones does not appear; measured against another copy, unresolved V genes explain less than half of the discrepancy, and the remainder lacks a known reason. V and J calls and clone size are those listed in that table; D and trimming were worked out from the DNA. Within this sample are 600,000 to 800,000 clones, with about two thirds of them counted one time only. 1.8% of the sample goes to the ten largest clones.

These data are taken from a study of shared clonotypes between healthy human individuals (dated by TCRdb to 2019 to 2021). General notes on the study: The cohort comprised a couple of women and three men aged 18 to 49 years. Different laboratories and diverse techniques were used to prepare libraries and sequence TCR repertoires, to increase sequencing depth and limit assay-specific biases. Blood TCR repertoires of a handful of healthy adults were deeply sequenced to estimate repertoire size and the extent of clonotype sharing between individuals. Per donor, three plates each were used for CD4 naive and CD4 memory, two for CD8 naive, and one for CD8 memory. Between about 0.85 and 8.9 billion PBMCs per donor were obtained by leukapheresis.

The donors were healthy, HIV-negative adults with no recently reported acute infections or vaccinations. Every donor was a Caucasian adult living in Nashville, Tennessee, USA. CD4+ T cells were enriched by magnetic negative selection, after which naive cells were positively selected on CD45RA and the negative fraction was taken as the memory subset. After blood collection by leukapheresis, PBMCs were isolated using Ficoll-Histopaque density gradient centrifugation and then cryopreserved in the vapor phase of liquid nitrogen. Analytical flow cytometry was used to check the purity and quantity of every magnetically sorted T cell population. Genomic DNA was isolated from each sorted fraction and quantified by UV absorbance on a Nanodrop 2000c. General study outcomes and caveats: Because the study included a small number of donors, the genetic and exposure-history diversity represented was limited. Higher generation probabilities were observed for clonotypes shared by all four sorted-subset donors than for non-shared clonotypes. Naive subsets generally had larger estimated clonotype richness than memory subsets. Incomplete sequencing was indicated by rarefaction of sorted-subset datasets, despite the large sequencing depth. Sampling was restricted to blood, and TCR repertoires in tissues likely differ from the TCR repertoires found in blood. Based on pairwise subsampling, the degree of clonotype sharing among donors was expected to be affected by sequencing depth. About 5% of naive CD4, 3.5% of naive CD8, roughly 2.4% of memory CD4, and approximately 0.39% of memory CD8 clonotypes were shared across several donors.

Sequences SGHNT (CDR1) and YYREEE (CDR2) are obtained from the germline V gene (reference sequence). Trimming takes 4 bases off V and 4 bases off J; junction bases not matched to a gene: 7. The CDR3 sequence holds 15 residues, the cysteine and phenylalanine included. CDR3 DNA is the only sequence kept; it has 45 bases, read in frame from the first base. This chain is built from TRBV5-4 and TRBJ1-2; 10 middle bases align to TRBD1. The sequence was obtained from a woman younger than 45 in good health. Specimen: memory CD4+ T cells sorted from blood. The cell subset or site label here, explained by the study, means: CD45RA-negative fraction. The bases read TGTGCCAGCAGCCAAGGACAGGGGGATCTCTATGGCTACACCTTC. Translated, this gives CASSQGQGDLYGYTF. Reference TRBV5-4 and TRBJ1-2 genes cover what lies past the CDR3, so the full variable domain is ETGVTQSPTHLIKTRGQQVTLRCSSQSGHNTVSWYQQALGQGPQFIFQYYREEENGRGNFPPRFSGLQFPNYSSELNVNALELDDSALYLCASSQGQGDLYGYTFGSGTRLTVV.